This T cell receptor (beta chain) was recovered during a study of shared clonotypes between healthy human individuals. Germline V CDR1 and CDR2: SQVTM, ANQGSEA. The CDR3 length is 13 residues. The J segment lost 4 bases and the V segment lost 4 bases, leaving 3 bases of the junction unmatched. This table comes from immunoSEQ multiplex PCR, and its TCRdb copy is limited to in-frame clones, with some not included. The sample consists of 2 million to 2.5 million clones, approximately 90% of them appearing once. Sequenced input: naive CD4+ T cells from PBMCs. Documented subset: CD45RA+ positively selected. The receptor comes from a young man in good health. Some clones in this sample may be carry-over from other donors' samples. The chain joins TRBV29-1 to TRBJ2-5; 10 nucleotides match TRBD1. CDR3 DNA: TGCAGCGTTGCGGGACAGGGGTTAGAGACCCAGTACTTC. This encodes CSVAGQGLETQYF.